This passage covers 19 T cell receptor beta chains from one sample sequenced in a study of T-cell reconstitution after alpha-beta-depleted transplantation in children. A TCRbeta library incorporating unique molecular identifiers was prepared. TCRdb redid the calling of the PCR reads with MiXCR, one entry per CDR3 protein. Of approximately 240,000 distinct CDR3 sequences in the sample, around 9.5% were seen once. Sequenced material: PBMCs from the stem cell graft donor, taken from the stem cell graft. Receptors were obtained from a human donor who donated a stem cell graft to a child with acute lymphoblastic leukemia.

This clonotype occurred many times. V is TRBV7-9 and J is TRBJ1-2; 7 bases agree with TRBD1. The J segment lost 4 bases and the V segment lost 7 bases, leaving 12 bases of the junction unmatched. Germline V gives CDR1 SEHNR, CDR2 FQNEAQ (reference sequence). This CDR3 is built from 15 residues. CDR3 sequence reads: CASTLLTGVFYGYTF. CDR3 nucleotides: TGTGCCAGCACCCTACTTACAGGGGTTTTCTATGGCTACACCTTC. Together with reference TRBV7-9 and TRBJ1-2, the CDR3 gives the full variable domain: DTGVSQNPRHKITKRGQNVTFRCDPISEHNRLYWYRQTLGQGPEFLTYFQNEAQLEKSRLLSDRFSAERPKGSFSTLEIQRTEQGDSAMYLCASTLLTGVFYGYTFGSGTRLTVV.

This chain connects TRBV5-1 to TRBJ2-3; TRBD2 is a possible D gene (6 bases). CDR1 and CDR2 (germline): SGHRS, YFSETQ. V was shortened by 0 bases and J by 5 bases, with 10 bases between the two germline ends. CDR3 length: 14 residues. The CDR3 DNA reads TGCGCCAGCAGCTTGGAAGGGCGGGGAGATACGCAGTATTTT. As protein: CASSLEGRGDTQYF. Variable domain in full (rest from reference TRBV5-1 and TRBJ2-3): KAGVTQTPRYLIKTRGQQVTLSCSPISGHRSVSWYQQTPGQGLQFLFEYFSETQRNKGNFPGRFSGRQFSNSRSEMNVSTLELGDSALYLCASSLEGRGDTQYFGPGTRLTVL.

This clonotype has at least ten counts. V and J are TRBV5-6 and TRBJ1-1; possible D gene TRBD1, 6 bases. This CDR3 is 13 amino acids long. Germline lookup yields CDR1 SGHDT and CDR2 YYEEEE. Trimming removed 4 bases from V and 4 bases from J, with 11 bases in between. This CDR3 reads CASSVIGGTEAFF. CDR3 coding DNA: TGTGCCAGCAGCGTTATAGGGGGCACTGAAGCTTTCTTT.

Here the CDR3 reads CASSLSRLAGGHFYEQYF. The CDR3 DNA is TGCGCCAGCAGCTTGAGTCGTCTCGCGGGGGGACACTTCTACGAGCAGTACTTC. This chain uses TRBV5-1 with TRBJ2-7; TRBD2 matches 8 bases. V gave up 1 base and J gave up 3 bases; unmatched junction bases: 15. CDR1 is SGHRS, CDR2 YFSETQ, per germline. This CDR3 comprises 18 residues.

The chain joins TRBV18 to TRBJ1-3; 7 nucleotides agree with TRBD1. This CDR3 comprises 18 residues. Trimming cost V 6 bases and J 0 bases; bases outside gene matches: 14. Germline CDR1 and CDR2: KGHSH and LQKENI. CDR3 DNA: TGTGCCAGCTCCAAAGGGCTCGACAGGGCCAACTCTGGAAACACCATATATTTT. This gives the protein CASSKGLDRANSGNTIYF.

This clonotype was found many times. DNA for the CDR3: TGCAGCGTTGAAGGGACAGGCTATACGGGGGAGCAGTACTTC. Protein product: CSVEGTGYTGEQYF. The J gene is TRBJ2-7, the V gene TRBV29-1, with TRBD1 identical over 7 bases. The CDR3 is 14 amino acids. CDR1 SQVTM and CDR2 ANQGSEA come from the germline V gene. The junction had 10 bases not matched to a gene; V was cut back by 1 base and J by 7 bases.

The genes are TRBV29-1 and TRBJ1-1; D uncertain. CDR1 and CDR2 (germline): SQVTM, ANQGSEA. The CDR3 has 13 amino acids. V lost 6 bases, J lost 1 base, and 12 bases lay in between. The chain's CDR3 is CSVAWSGNTEAFF. The CDR3 DNA sequence: TGCAGCGTCGCATGGTCAGGGAACACTGAAGCTTTCTTT.

This clonotype came up many times. The gene calls are TRBV5-6 and TRBJ2-2; D uncertain. The CDR3 has 14 amino acids. Trimming removed 2 bases at V and 5 bases at J, with 10 bases between. Germline CDR1 SGHDT, CDR2 YYEEEE. The CDR3 DNA reads TGTGCCAGCAGCTTTGCCCGGTTGACCGGGGAGCTGTTTTTT. This sequence encodes CASSFARLTGELFF.

This clonotype was observed many times. The rearrangement links TRBV7-2 to TRBJ2-7; TRBD1 matches at 7 bases. Germline lookup yields CDR1 SGHTA and CDR2 FQGNSA. CDR3 length equals 14 residues. V lost 4 bases, J lost 1 base, and 4 bases stayed unmatched. CDR3 sequence reads: CASSSRDRSYEQYF. The CDR3 DNA sequence: TGTGCCAGCAGCTCACGGGACAGATCCTACGAGCAGTACTTC.

This clonotype was observed a handful of times. The chain links TRBV6-5 to TRBJ1-1; 9 positions agree with TRBD1. CDR1 is MNHEY and CDR2 is SVGAGI in the germline V gene. Unmatched junction bases numbered 7, after V lost 4 bases and J lost 7 bases. The CDR3 is 14 amino acids. The CDR3 nucleotides read TGTGCCAGCAGTTTGCGGACAGGGGCGTTTGAAGCTTTCTTT. Translated: CASSLRTGAFEAFF.

There are many counts of this clonotype. The chain joins TRBV5-1 to TRBJ2-3; 10 bases align to TRBD2. The CDR3 contains 16 residues. Germline V lookup: CDR1 SGHRS, CDR2 YFSETQ. V dropped 0 bases and J dropped 5; count of bases not matched to a gene: 6. The CDR3 sequence: CASSLALAGVKDTQYF. The CDR3 DNA reads TGCGCCAGCAGCTTGGCGCTAGCGGGGGTAAAAGATACGCAGTATTTT. The entire variable domain, with the rest obtained from reference TRBV5-1 and TRBJ2-3, is as follows: KAGVTQTPRYLIKTRGQQVTLSCSPISGHRSVSWYQQTPGQGLQFLFEYFSETQRNKGNFPGRFSGRQFSNSRSEMNVSTLELGDSALYLCASSLALAGVKDTQYFGPGTRLTVL.

This clonotype was seen at least ten times. The genes are TRBV12-3 or TRBV12-4 and TRBJ2-7; D gene ambiguous. This CDR3 is 12 amino acids long. V was shortened by 3 bases and J by 0 bases, with 3 bases between the two germline ends. The CDR3 region is CASSFYSYEQYF. DNA of the CDR3: TGTGCCAGCAGTTTCTACTCCTACGAGCAGTACTTC.

This chain joins TRBV12-3 or TRBV12-4 and TRBJ1-5; 11 bases align to TRBD1. The CDR3 has 15 amino acids. V was pared by 6 bases and J by 4 bases, with 5 bases of the junction left unmatched. CDR3 bases: TGTGCCAGCAGGATCGGACAGGGGGCGAATCAGCCCCAGCATTTT. Its translation: CASRIGQGANQPQHF.

The chain combines TRBV2 with TRBJ2-7, with D hard to call. The CDR3 loop spans 14 amino acids. Deletions cut 7 bases from V and 0 bases from J, with 13 bases between. Looked up from germline, CDR1 is SNHLY and CDR2 is FYNNEI. The CDR3 DNA is TGTGCCAGCACTACGGACGGCCTCTCCTACGAGCAGTACTTC. Amino acid sequence: CASTTDGLSYEQYF.

The genes are TRBV7-8 and TRBJ2-1; D gene unclear. Germline V gene data show CDR1 as SGHVS and CDR2 as FQNEAQ. This CDR3 region has 17 residues. Trimming cost V 5 bases and J 1 base, with 18 bases left between them. DNA of the CDR3: TGTGCCAGCAGCCCCCCCTTCGGGTTTCGGTCCTACAATGAGCAGTTCTTC. Protein: CASSPPFGFRSYNEQFF.

The sample holds many counts of this clonotype. The CDR3 nucleotides are TGTGCCAGCAGTCCTAACAGGGGGCACACCTATGGCTACACCTTC. Protein: CASSPNRGHTYGYTF. This chain joins TRBV12-3 or TRBV12-4 and TRBJ1-2; 9 nucleotides match TRBD1. V shed 5 bases, J shed 4 bases, and the junction held 8 bases outside the gene matches. This CDR3 comprises 15 residues.

The table lists this clonotype with a few counts. This chain joins TRBV10-2 and TRBJ2-5; 15 nucleotides align to TRBD2. V trimming: 11 bases; J trimming: 5 bases; junction bases outside the gene matches: 6. This CDR3 comprises 14 residues. Per germline, CDR1 WSHSY and CDR2 SAAADI. CDR3 DNA: TGCGCCGGAGGGACTAGCGGGGGGTTGGAGACCCAGTACTTC. This translates into CAGGTSGGLETQYF.

This clonotype has just a few counts. CDR3 protein: CATTTGGRAKNIQYF. The CDR3 region has the DNA TGTGCCACGACGACCGGCGGTCGGGCCAAAAACATTCAGTACTTC. This rearrangement joins TRBV6-2 or TRBV6-3 to TRBJ2-4, with D unclear. Looked up from germline, CDR1 is MNHEY and CDR2 is SVGEGT. The germline V and J ends were trimmed by 10 bases and 1 base, with 17 bases remaining between them. This CDR3 has 15 amino acids.

In its sample, this clonotype was seen a few times. This chain uses TRBV5-6 with TRBJ1-1, with D hard to call. Trimming took 4 bases from V and 4 from J, leaving 11 bases between them. Germline CDR1 is SGHDT and CDR2 is YYEEEE. This CDR3 contains 13 residues. The DNA of the CDR3 is TGTGCCAGCAGCCAACGACACCTCACTGAAGCTTTCTTT. Translated, it gives CASSQRHLTEAFF.